The 23 T cell receptor beta chains below were found in one sample sequenced in a study of cytomegalovirus exposure and HLA in healthy donors. Primers for the PCR totalled 60 Vbeta and 13 Jbeta. TCRdb keeps only in-frame clones here, not all; method: immunoSEQ multiplex PCR. The table has about 130,000 clones, about four fifths seen once. Sequencing used PBMCs. The receptors were gathered from a man between 35 and 55 years old in good health and CMV-seronegative.

This clone is a singleton in its sample. The rearrangement uses TRBV7-8 and TRBJ2-1, with 7 positions matching TRBD2. The CDR3 spans 13 residues. The germline gives CDR1 SGHVS, CDR2 FQNEAQ. Trimming cost V 5 bases and J 5 bases; bases outside gene matches: 3. CDR3 residues: CASSTGLNNEQFF. The DNA for the CDR3 is TGTGCCAGCAGCACGGGACTAAACAATGAGCAGTTCTTC.

Turning to this clone: Different DNA sequences within this sample yield the same CDR3. The J gene is TRBJ1-1, the V gene TRBV18; 7 positions match TRBD1. CDR3 length equals 13 residues. Germline V gene lookup returns CDR1 KGHSH and CDR2 LQKENI. Trimming took 3 bases from V and 5 from J; bases not matched to a gene: 3. The CDR3 DNA follows: TGTGCCAGCTCACCGCAGGGGGGAACTGAAGCTTTCTTT. As protein: CASSPQGGTEAFF. The variable domain in full, completed from reference TRBV18 and TRBJ1-1, reads NAGVMQNPRHLVRRRGQEARLRCSPMKGHSHVYWYRQLPEEGLKFMVYLQKENIIDESGMPKERFSAEFPKEGPSILRIQQVVRGDSAAYFCASSPQGGTEAFFGQGTRLTVV.

This sequence joins TRBV6-1 and TRBJ2-1; TRBD2 aligns across 7 bases. The trim removed 6 bases at V and 6 bases at J, leaving 8 bases unmatched. From germline, CDR1 is MNHNS and CDR2 SASEGT. The CDR3 has 14 residues. This CDR3 reads CASRAGLKSNEQFF. CDR3 in DNA: TGTGCCAGCAGAGCGGGACTAAAAAGCAATGAGCAGTTCTTC.

The rearrangement joins TRBV16 to TRBJ1-1; perhaps TRBD1 as D (5 bases). Germline CDR1 and CDR2: KGHSY and FQNENV. CDR3 length: 12 amino acids. The V and J ends lost 0 bases and 10 bases respectively, with 9 bases between them. CDR3 sequence: CASSQSSQGAFF. The CDR3 DNA is TGTGCCAGCAGCCAATCGTCCCAGGGAGCTTTCTTT.

The rearrangement joins TRBV6-5 to TRBJ1-4; 7 bases align to TRBD1. The germline gives CDR1 MNHEY, CDR2 SVGAGI. The trim removed 6 bases at V and 8 bases at J, leaving 3 bases unmatched. The CDR3 length is 12 residues. CDR3 DNA sequence: TGTGCCAGCAGGACAGGGCGGGAAAAACTGTTTTTT. Translated, it gives CASRTGREKLFF.

The chain uses TRBV19 and TRBJ2-3; D remains unclear. CDR3 size: 12 residues. The germline CDR1 and CDR2 sequences are LNHDA and SQIVND (reference sequence). Trimming removed 6 bases at V and 12 bases at J, with 16 bases between. The CDR3: CASSLSNSEQYF. CDR3 coding DNA: TGTGCCAGTAGCCTAAGTAACTCCGAACAGTATTTT.

Only a few counts were recorded for this clone. The chain has TRBV14 and TRBJ1-4; 7 bases line up with TRBD1. The V segment lost 3 bases and the J segment 8 bases; nucleotides outside the gene matches: 12. The CDR3 has 16 amino acids. Germline lookup yields CDR1 SGHDN and CDR2 FVKESK. CDR3 nucleotides: TGTGCCAGCAGCCACTACCCGAGGGGGCTAAGCGAAAAACTGTTTTTT. Amino acid sequence: CASSHYPRGLSEKLFF.

The rearrangement uses TRBV4-3 and TRBJ1-2, with D uncertain. The CDR3 totals 15 residues. The germline V and J ends were trimmed by 0 bases and 3 bases, with 11 bases remaining between them. Looked up from germline, CDR1 is LGHNA and CDR2 is YSLEER. CDR3 bases: TGCGCCAGCAGCCAAGAATCCCAGGCTTACTATGGCTACACCTTC. Amino acid sequence: CASSQESQAYYGYTF.

This rearrangement joins TRBV4-3 to TRBJ1-3, with D tentatively TRBD1 (6 bases). V was trimmed by 8 bases and J by 0 bases, leaving 14 bases between them. This CDR3 is built from 15 residues. CDR1 and CDR2 (germline): LGHNA, YSLEER. CDR3 DNA: TGCGCCAGCCGCGTGGGACACGGCTCTGGAAACACCATATATTTT. Translating gives CASRVGHGSGNTIYF.

The gene calls are TRBV15 and TRBJ1-1, with a weak D call TRBD1 (5 bases). The CDR3 is 13 amino acids. Germline V gives CDR1 LNHNV, CDR2 YYDKDF (reference sequence). Trimming left V 3 bases short and J 7 bases short, with 12 bases between. The CDR3 protein is CATSRRGQIEAFF. CDR3 DNA sequence: TGTGCCACCAGCAGGCGTGGACAAATTGAAGCTTTCTTT.

This chain links TRBV11-2 with TRBJ2-1; D gene uncertain. Germline CDR1 SGHAT, CDR2 FQNNGV. The CDR3 is 12 residues long. V was pared by 4 bases and J by 9 bases, with 10 bases between. The CDR3 sequence: CASSYLGSEQFF. As DNA, the CDR3 is TGTGCCAGCAGCTACCTGGGCAGTGAGCAGTTCTTC.

J is TRBJ2-5 and V is TRBV5-1; perhaps TRBD1 as D (5 bases). The closer fit of TRBJ2-7 to the DNA end suggests the J call may be wrong. Germline V lookup: CDR1 SGHRS, CDR2 YFSETQ. This CDR3 is built from 14 residues. CDR3 nucleotide sequence: TGCGCCAGCAGCTTGCAGGGTAGCTCCTACGAGCAGTACTTC. Translation: CASSLQGSSYEQYF.

CDR3 DNA: TGTGCCAGCAACAGGGAAAACACCGGGGAGCTGTTTTTT. Protein product: CASNRENTGELFF. V gene TRBV6-5 combines with J gene TRBJ2-2; D is possibly TRBD1 (6 bases). Germline loops: CDR1 MNHEY, CDR2 SVGAGI. V was cut by 7 bases and J by 2 bases, with 8 bases left in between. This CDR3 is 13 amino acids long.

The chain combines TRBV7-2 with TRBJ2-2; 9 bases map to TRBD1. The CDR3 is made up of 15 amino acids. From germline, CDR1 is SGHTA and CDR2 FQGNSA. Trimming took 4 bases from V and 5 from J; bases not matched to a gene: 5. The DNA for the CDR3 is TGTGCCAGCAGCTCGACCGGACAGGGGACCGGGGAGCTGTTTTTT. This encodes CASSSTGQGTGELFF.

V and J are TRBV6-1 and TRBJ1-6; 9 nucleotides align to TRBD1. Germline V CDR1 and CDR2: MNHNS, SASEGT. The CDR3 spans 14 residues. V shed 11 bases and J 9 bases; nucleotides not matched to a gene: 11. This chain's CDR3 is CASLTGGAGSPLHF. CDR3 nucleotides: TGTGCCTCCCTAACAGGGGGCGCGGGTTCACCCCTCCACTTT.

This clone was seen once. The chain has TRBV7-2 and TRBJ2-3; 8 nucleotides match TRBD2. Germline CDR1 SGHTA, CDR2 FQGNSA. The CDR3 covers 16 residues. Trimming removed 4 bases from V and 1 base from J; junction bases left unmatched: 7. The CDR3 bases are TGTGCCAGCAGCTCCCAGACGGGGGGGGGCACAGATACGCAGTATTTT. It codes for CASSSQTGGGTDTQYF.

V usage is TRBV7-8 and J usage is TRBJ2-5; 14 bases line up with TRBD2. The CDR3 contains 16 residues. V lost 5 bases and J lost 4; bases outside the gene matches: 6. The V gene's germline CDR1 is SGHVS and CDR2 FQNEAQ. The CDR3 DNA follows: TGTGCCAGCAGCCCCGGACTAGCGGGGGGTCGAGAGACCCAGTACTTC. Its translation is CASSPGLAGGRETQYF.

V usage is TRBV9 and J usage is TRBJ2-1; the match to TRBD1 covers 9 bases. The CDR3 has 13 amino acids. Germline V gene lookup returns CDR1 SGDLS and CDR2 YYNGEE. J was trimmed by 7 bases and V by 5 bases; bases with no gene match: 4. The CDR3 sequence is CASSEQGANEQFF. The CDR3 coding sequence is TGTGCCAGCAGTGAACAGGGGGCTAATGAGCAGTTCTTC.

The chain employs TRBV7-6 and TRBJ2-7; D is possibly TRBD1 (6 bases). The CDR3 totals 16 residues. Deletions cut 2 bases from V and 0 bases from J, with 14 bases between. Germline V gene sequence: CDR1 SGHVS, CDR2 FNYEAQ. The CDR3 protein is CASSLTLRDNSYEQYF. CDR3 DNA sequence: TGTGCCAGCAGCTTAACGCTCCGGGACAACTCCTACGAGCAGTACTTC.

This sequence joins TRBV6-1 and TRBJ2-7; 8 bases are a match to TRBD1. Germline CDR1 reads MNHNS; CDR2 reads SASEGT. The CDR3 loop spans 15 amino acids. The V and J ends lost 3 bases and 4 bases, in that order; junction bases with no gene match: 8. CDR3 sequence reads: CASSDKGTGSYEQYF. The CDR3 nucleotides are TGTGCCAGCAGTGATAAAGGGACAGGTAGTTACGAGCAGTACTTC.

The J gene is TRBJ2-2, the V gene TRBV18; TRBD2 is a possible D gene (6 bases). V gave up 3 bases and J gave up 5 bases, with 10 bases separating them. CDR3 length: 14 amino acids. CDR1 is KGHSH and CDR2 is LQKENI in the germline V gene. The CDR3 is CASSPWAGTGELFF. The CDR3 bases are TGTGCCAGCTCACCTTGGGCGGGAACCGGGGAGCTGTTTTTT.

The V and J genes are TRBV18 and TRBJ1-5, with D possibly TRBD1 on 5 matching bases. Trimming shortened V by 3 bases and J by 6 bases, and 18 bases separated the two germline ends. Germline assignment: CDR1 KGHSH and CDR2 LQKENI. The CDR3 loop spans 16 amino acids. CDR3 region: CASSPAQGFGPQPQHF. CDR3 DNA: TGTGCCAGCTCACCCGCGCAGGGTTTTGGGCCTCAGCCCCAGCATTTT. The full variable domain, rest sourced from reference TRBV18 and TRBJ1-5, is NAGVMQNPRHLVRRRGQEARLRCSPMKGHSHVYWYRQLPEEGLKFMVYLQKENIIDESGMPKERFSAEFPKEGPSILRIQQVVRGDSAAYFCASSPAQGFGPQPQHFGDGTRLSIL.

The chain carries TRBV5-4 and TRBJ2-3; 10 bases agree with TRBD2. V lost 2 bases, J lost 1 base, and 10 bases stayed unmatched. The CDR3 loop spans 18 amino acids. In germline, CDR1 is SGHNT, CDR2 YYREEE (reference sequence). CDR3 sequence (DNA): TGTGCCAGCAGCTTTGAGAGCGGGGGGGTACAGGGCACAGATACGCAGTATTTT. Amino acid sequence: CASSFESGGVQGTDTQYF.